The entry below gives a single T cell receptor (beta chain) sequence along with its context. Its cognate antigen is unknown. The data were obtained in a study of T cell repertoires in cytomegalovirus infection. Across the study: Well-studied HLA-B-restricted CMV epitopes were used in the study alongside recently identified HLA-C-restricted ones. Public TCR beta signature analysis indicated the presence of both CMV infection and matching HLA type.

Findings and limits, study-wide: HLA-C-restricted CMV clonotypes gave the most frequent clonotype in two of eight donors. Identification of carriers of CMV plus the relevant HLA was achieved through cumulative public TCR beta family frequency.

MiXCR, run by TCRdb on the reads, gives a single entry per CDR3 protein. The table includes about 920,000 distinct CDR3 sequences, around 32% detected once. This CDR3 has 16 residues. Germline V gene data show CDR1 as SEHNR and CDR2 as FQNEAQ (reference sequence). V was cut by 1 base and J by 1 base, with 13 bases left in between. The receptor was isolated from a human donor in good health (CMV status not recorded). Some clones in this sample may be carry-over from other donors' samples. The sequencing used cultured CD8+ T cells from PBMCs, collected from culture after CMV antigen stimulation. The rearrangement links TRBV7-9 to TRBJ1-2; no clear D. The CDR3: CASSLVDQEYNYGYTF. The CDR3 coding sequence is TGTGCCAGCAGCTTAGTTGATCAGGAATATAACTATGGCTACACCTTC. Based on the CDR3 plus reference TRBV7-9 and TRBJ1-2, the full variable domain is DTGVSQNPRHKITKRGQNVTFRCDPISEHNRLYWYRQTLGQGPEFLTYFQNEAQLEKSRLLSDRFSAERPKGSFSTLEIQRTEQGDSAMYLCASSLVDQEYNYGYTFGSGTRLTVV.